The text below deals with one T cell receptor beta chain. This sample stems from a study of identical twins. The CDR3 spans 18 residues. Germline values: CDR1 DFQATT, CDR2 SNEGSKA (reference sequence). Trimming took 0 bases from V and 7 from J; bases not matched to a gene: 17. TCRdb re-called the 5' RACE reads through MiXCR, storing one row per CDR3 protein. The table lists 600,000 to 700,000 distinct CDR3 sequences, 21% of them singletons. The data were also submitted as part of a second study, on T cells expressing NK-cell markers.

This chain links TRBV20-1 with TRBJ2-5; 10 positions match TRBD2. The source of this sequence is a woman in her late teens or twenties in good health. Sequencing used PBMCs. CDR3 DNA sequence: TGCAGTGCTAGAGATGGGTTAGGAGCGGGAGGGCTCGACGTGACCCAGTACTTC. This codes for CSARDGLGAGGLDVTQYF.